This T cell receptor beta chain derives from a study of tumor-infiltrating lymphocytes in localized non-small cell lung cancer. This CDR3 comprises 16 residues. Looked up from germline, CDR1 is SQVTM and CDR2 is ANQGSEA. V lost 3 bases and J lost 4; bases outside the gene matches: 7. The study's findings and limits: Only some patients had TCR sequencing, depending on available tissue. Tumors had more T cell infiltration than uninvolved lung, per TCRbeta sequencing and CD3 counts.

About this clone itself: Its target is unknown.

Produced via immunoSEQ multiplex PCR; TCRdb's table is partial and in-frame only. The table lists fewer than 8,500 clones, around 77% of them singletons. This TCR was recovered from a human donor with non-small cell lung cancer. The chain carries TRBV29-1 and TRBJ2-2; 11 bases are a match to TRBD2. The sequencing sample was made of lung tumor tissue. The CDR3 spells CSVEPSGRYGTGELFF. DNA of the CDR3: TGCAGCGTTGAGCCTAGCGGGAGGTACGGCACCGGGGAGCTGTTTTTT.